This is a list of T cell receptor beta chains from one sample in a study of T cell responses to AZD1222 COVID-19 vaccine. Data came from immunoSEQ multiplex PCR; TCRdb stores just in-frame clones and leaves some out. The sample includes 69,000 or so clones, 87% seen only once; the top ten take approximately 1.2%. The source was peripheral blood, collected 28 days after the second AZD1222 dose. The receptors here all came from an adult who received the AZD1222 COVID-19 vaccine. Each CDR3 is given with its conserved first and last residue. D genes are given only for firm matches. A row's size may be missing; if present it is once, few, many or a size class.

size: -; D: -; V: TRBV7-2; J: TRBJ2-3; CDR3: CASSLVRGTDTQYF; DNA: TGTGCCAGCAGCTTAGTCCGAGGCACAGATACGCAGTATTTT
size: -; D: TRBD1; V: TRBV28; J: TRBJ2-7; CDR3: CASSLPQGAREQYF; DNA: TGTGCCAGCAGTTTACCACAGGGGGCGAGAGAGCAGTACTTC
size: -; D: TRBD1; V: TRBV7-9; J: TRBJ2-3; CDR3: CASSRYGTGSDTQYF; DNA: TGTGCCAGCAGCCGTTACGGGACAGGGTCCGATACGCAGTATTTT
size: -; D: -; V: TRBV3-1/TRBV3-2; J: TRBJ1-5; CDR3: CASSQADGVQHF; DNA: TGTGCCAGCAGCCAAGCGGATGGGGTCCAGCATTTT
size: -; D: -; V: TRBV5-1; J: TRBJ1-2; CDR3: CASSLAEGYGYTF; DNA: TGCGCCAGCAGCTTGGCCGAGGGCTATGGCTACACCTTC
size: once; D: TRBD2; V: TRBV5-4; J: TRBJ2-1; CDR3: CASSSSGRTYNEQFF; DNA: TGTGCCAGCAGCTCTAGCGGGAGAACCTACAATGAGCAGTTCTTC
size: -; D: -; V: TRBV11-1; J: TRBJ2-1; CDR3: CASSDSGGRSSNEQFF; DNA: TGTGCCAGCAGCGATAGTGGGGGGAGGTCGTCCAATGAGCAGTTCTTC
size: -; D: -; V: TRBV14; J: TRBJ2-2; CDR3: CASSHLHMNTGELFF; DNA: TGTGCCAGCAGCCATCTCCACATGAACACCGGGGAGCTGTTTTTT
size: -; D: TRBD2; V: TRBV5-1; J: TRBJ2-1; CDR3: CASSRLAPSLSNNEQFF; DNA: TGCGCCAGCAGCAGACTAGCGCCCAGCCTTTCTAACAATGAGCAGTTCTTC
size: -; D: TRBD2; V: TRBV19; J: TRBJ2-3; CDR3: CASSIDHAGGSDTQYF; DNA: TGTGCCAGTAGTATAGATCATGCGGGAGGGTCCGATACGCAGTATTTT
size: -; D: -; V: TRBV12-3/TRBV12-4; J: TRBJ2-3; CDR3: CASRLESTDTQYF; DNA: TGTGCCAGCAGACTTGAAAGCACAGATACGCAGTATTTT
size: -; D: -; V: TRBV4-3; J: TRBJ1-2; CDR3: CASSQDTGRTNYGYTF; DNA: TGCGCCAGCAGCCAAGATACAGGGAGAACTAACTATGGCTACACCTTC
size: -; D: -; V: TRBV6-5; J: TRBJ1-1; CDR3: CASSPDGTEAFF; DNA: TGTGCCAGCAGCCCCGACGGGACGGAAGCTTTCTTT
size: -; D: TRBD2; V: TRBV3-1/TRBV3-2; J: TRBJ2-2; CDR3: CASSPSGNTGELFF; DNA: TGTGCCAGCAGCCCTAGCGGAAACACCGGGGAGCTGTTTTTT
size: -; D: -; V: TRBV19; J: TRBJ1-1; CDR3: CASQDGFPAFF; DNA: TGTGCCAGTCAAGACGGCTTCCCGGCTTTCTTT
size: -; D: -; V: TRBV27; J: TRBJ1-3; CDR3: CASCLRGTPNGNTIYF; DNA: TGTGCCAGCTGTCTCCGAGGGACGCCGAACGGGAACACCATATATTTT
size: once; D: -; V: TRBV5-8; J: TRBJ1-4; CDR3: CASSRMGATNEKLFF; DNA: TGTGCCAGCAGCAGAATGGGGGCAACTAATGAAAAACTGTTTTTT
size: -; D: -; V: TRBV12-3/TRBV12-4; J: TRBJ1-4; CDR3: CASSSDPEKLFF; DNA: TGTGCCAGCAGTTCGGACCCTGAAAAACTGTTTTTT
size: -; D: -; V: TRBV6-4; J: TRBJ2-1; CDR3: CASSDGLASTEQFF; DNA: TGTGCCAGCAGTGACGGGTTAGCTTCGACGGAGCAGTTCTTC
size: -; D: -; V: TRBV30; J: TRBJ1-1; CDR3: CAWSRGTGAEAFF; DNA: TGTGCCTGGAGTCGCGGGACGGGGGCTGAAGCTTTCTTT
size: -; D: TRBD1; V: TRBV7-9; J: TRBJ1-1; CDR3: CAGLQGAGTEAFF; DNA: TGTGCCGGATTACAGGGGGCAGGGACTGAAGCTTTCTTT
size: -; D: TRBD1; V: TRBV7-9; J: TRBJ2-7; CDR3: CASSLSTGGYEQYF; DNA: TGTGCCAGCAGCTTAAGTACAGGGGGCTACGAGCAGTACTTC
size: -; D: -; V: TRBV5-1; J: TRBJ1-2; CDR3: CASSFEGDNYGYTF; DNA: TGCGCCAGCAGCTTTGAGGGGGATAACTATGGCTACACCTTC
size: -; D: -; V: TRBV19; J: TRBJ2-2; CDR3: CASSMLGSLAGELFF; DNA: TGTGCCAGTAGTATGCTAGGTTCGTTGGCCGGGGAGCTGTTTTTT
size: -; D: TRBD1; V: TRBV19; J: TRBJ1-1; CDR3: CASRPFRRLKGGPGRTEAFF; DNA: TGTGCCAGTAGGCCATTTAGGCGGCTGAAAGGGGGCCCGGGCCGGACTGAAGCTTTCTTT
size: -; D: -; V: TRBV11-2; J: TRBJ2-7; CDR3: CASSLLPDSSYEQYF; DNA: TGTGCCAGCAGCTTATTACCGGACAGTTCCTACGAGCAGTACTTC
size: -; D: -; V: TRBV10-3; J: TRBJ1-2; CDR3: CAIENSLYGYTF; DNA: TGTGCCATCGAGAACAGCCTCTATGGCTACACCTTC
size: -; D: -; V: TRBV5-4; J: TRBJ1-6; CDR3: CASSSGRPSSYNSPLHF; DNA: TGTGCCAGCAGCTCGGGACGGCCGAGCTCCTATAATTCACCCCTCCACTTT
size: -; D: TRBD1; V: TRBV5-1; J: TRBJ2-2; CDR3: CASSSTTGHGELFF; DNA: TGCGCCAGCAGCTCCACGACAGGGCACGGGGAGCTGTTTTTT
size: -; D: TRBD1; V: TRBV7-6; J: TRBJ1-2; CDR3: CASSSQPGQGAEGYTF; DNA: TGTGCCAGCAGCTCCCAGCCGGGACAGGGGGCAGAGGGCTACACCTTC
size: -; D: TRBD2; V: TRBV7-2; J: TRBJ2-5; CDR3: CASSPPGLAGQETQYF; DNA: TGTGCCAGCAGCCCGCCGGGACTAGCGGGACAAGAGACCCAGTACTTC
size: once; D: -; V: TRBV5-1; J: TRBJ1-1; CDR3: CASSLAGSPENEAFF; DNA: TGCGCCAGCAGCTTGGCCGGGTCGCCCGAAAACGAAGCTTTCTTT
size: -; D: -; V: TRBV6-5; J: TRBJ1-1; CDR3: CASSGPFSNTEAFF; DNA: TGTGCCAGCTCGGGTCCTTTCTCTAACACTGAAGCTTTCTTT
size: few; D: -; V: TRBV30; J: TRBJ1-1; CDR3: CAWSVQTEAFF; DNA: TGTGCCTGGAGTGTACAGACTGAAGCTTTCTTT
size: -; D: TRBD2; V: TRBV19; J: TRBJ2-3; CDR3: CASSSASGSTSTDTQYF; DNA: TGTGCCAGTAGTTCAGCTAGCGGGAGTACTAGCACAGATACGCAGTATTTT
size: -; D: -; V: TRBV11-2; J: TRBJ1-2; CDR3: CASSLDRGLAEGYTF; DNA: TGTGCCAGCAGCTTAGATCGGGGGTTGGCAGAGGGCTACACCTTC
size: -; D: -; V: TRBV3-1/TRBV3-2; J: TRBJ1-1; CDR3: CASSQAGTLLEAFF; DNA: TGTGCCAGCAGCCAAGCCGGGACACTACTTGAAGCTTTCTTT
size: -; D: -; V: TRBV7-3; J: TRBJ2-5; CDR3: CASSLERREGVPQYF; DNA: TGTGCCAGCAGCTTAGAGAGAAGAGAGGGAGTGCCCCAGTACTTC
size: -; D: TRBD1; V: TRBV27; J: TRBJ1-4; CDR3: CASSSRGQGSFLTNEKLFF; DNA: TGTGCCAGCAGTTCCCGGGGACAGGGTAGTTTTCTTACTAATGAAAAACTGTTTTTT
size: -; D: TRBD1; V: TRBV18; J: TRBJ2-3; CDR3: CASSPGTGNTDTQYF; DNA: TGTGCCAGCTCACCCGGGACAGGGAACACAGATACGCAGTATTTT
size: -; D: -; V: TRBV14; J: TRBJ1-4; CDR3: CASSRRQMEEKLFF; DNA: TGTGCCAGCAGTCGCCGACAGATGGAGGAAAAACTGTTTTTT
size: once; D: -; V: TRBV6-1; J: TRBJ1-1; CDR3: CASSEGGLRMAFF; DNA: TGTGCCAGCAGTGAAGGGGGGTTACGGATGGCTTTCTTT
size: few; D: -; V: TRBV18; J: TRBJ2-7; CDR3: CASSPLETREQYF; DNA: TGTGCCAGCTCACCACTAGAGACGCGGGAGCAGTACTTC
size: -; D: TRBD2; V: TRBV19; J: TRBJ2-3; CDR3: CASSPGGRRTDTQYF; DNA: TGTGCCAGTAGTCCGGGCGGGAGAAGGACAGATACGCAGTATTTT
size: -; D: -; V: TRBV6-5; J: TRBJ1-1; CDR3: CASSYSARGNTEAFF; DNA: TGTGCCAGCAGTTACTCTGCCCGGGGGAACACTGAAGCTTTCTTT
size: -; D: TRBD1; V: TRBV7-3; J: TRBJ2-1; CDR3: CASSPQTGEQFF; DNA: TGTGCCAGCAGCCCGCAGACAGGGGAGCAGTTCTTC
size: -; D: -; V: TRBV2; J: TRBJ2-2; CDR3: CASSDWTAGTGELFF; DNA: TGTGCCAGCAGTGATTGGACTGCCGGAACCGGGGAGCTGTTTTTT
size: -; D: TRBD1; V: TRBV16; J: TRBJ1-4; CDR3: CASSRTGYGEKLFF; DNA: TGTGCCAGCAGCCGGACAGGGTACGGTGAAAAACTGTTTTTT